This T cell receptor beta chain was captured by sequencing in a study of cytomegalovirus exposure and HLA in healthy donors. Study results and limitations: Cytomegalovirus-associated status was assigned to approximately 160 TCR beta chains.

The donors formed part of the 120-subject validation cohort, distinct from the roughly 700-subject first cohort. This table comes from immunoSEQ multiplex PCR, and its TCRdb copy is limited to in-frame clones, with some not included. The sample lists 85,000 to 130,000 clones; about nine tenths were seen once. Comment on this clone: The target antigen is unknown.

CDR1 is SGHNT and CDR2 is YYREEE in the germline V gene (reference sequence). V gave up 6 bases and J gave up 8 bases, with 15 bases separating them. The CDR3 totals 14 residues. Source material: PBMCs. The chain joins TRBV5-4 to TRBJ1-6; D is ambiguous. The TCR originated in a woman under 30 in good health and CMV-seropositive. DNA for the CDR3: TGTGCCAGCACTCTGAAACAGAATGATTCACCCCTCCACTTT. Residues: CASTLKQNDSPLHF. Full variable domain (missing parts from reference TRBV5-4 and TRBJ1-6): ETGVTQSPTHLIKTRGQQVTLRCSSQSGHNTVSWYQQALGQGPQFIFQYYREEENGRGNFPPRFSGLQFPNYSSELNVNALELDDSALYLCASTLKQNDSPLHFGNGTRLTVT.